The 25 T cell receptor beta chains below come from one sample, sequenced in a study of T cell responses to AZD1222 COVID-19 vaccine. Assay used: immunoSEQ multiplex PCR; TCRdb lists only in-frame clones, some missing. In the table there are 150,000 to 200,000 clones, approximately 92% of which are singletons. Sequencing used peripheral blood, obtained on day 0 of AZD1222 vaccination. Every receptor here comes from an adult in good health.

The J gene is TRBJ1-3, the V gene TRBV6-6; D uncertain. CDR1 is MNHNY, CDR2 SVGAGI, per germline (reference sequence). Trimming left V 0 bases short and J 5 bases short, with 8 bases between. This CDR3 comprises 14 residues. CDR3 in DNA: TGTGCCAGCAGTTACTCGTCGGCCAGAAACACCATATATTTT. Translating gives CASSYSSARNTIYF.

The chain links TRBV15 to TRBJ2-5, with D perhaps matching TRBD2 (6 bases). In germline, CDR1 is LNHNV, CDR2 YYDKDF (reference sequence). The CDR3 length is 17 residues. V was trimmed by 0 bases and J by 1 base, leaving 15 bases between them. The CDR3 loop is CATSRDRGGVAQETQYF. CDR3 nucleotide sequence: TGTGCCACCAGCAGAGATAGGGGCGGGGTTGCCCAAGAGACCCAGTACTTC. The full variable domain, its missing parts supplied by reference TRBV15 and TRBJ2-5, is DAMVIQNPRYQVTQFGKPVTLSCSQTLNHNVMYWYQQKSSQAPKLLFHYYDKDFNNEADTPDNFQSRRPNTSFCFLDIRSPGLGDTAMYLCATSRDRGGVAQETQYFGPGTRLLVL.

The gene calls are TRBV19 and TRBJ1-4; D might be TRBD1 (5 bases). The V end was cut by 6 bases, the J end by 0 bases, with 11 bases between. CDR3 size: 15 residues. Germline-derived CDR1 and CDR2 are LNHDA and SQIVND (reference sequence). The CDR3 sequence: CASRKQVATNEKLFF. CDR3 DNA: TGTGCCAGTAGAAAACAGGTGGCAACTAATGAAAAACTGTTTTTT.

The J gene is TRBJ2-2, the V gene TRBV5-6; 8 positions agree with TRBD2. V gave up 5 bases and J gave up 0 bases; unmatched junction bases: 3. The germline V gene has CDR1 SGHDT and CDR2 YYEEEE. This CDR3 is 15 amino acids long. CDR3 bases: TGTGCCAGCAGTACTAGCGGCACGAACACCGGGGAGCTGTTTTTT. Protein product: CASSTSGTNTGELFF.

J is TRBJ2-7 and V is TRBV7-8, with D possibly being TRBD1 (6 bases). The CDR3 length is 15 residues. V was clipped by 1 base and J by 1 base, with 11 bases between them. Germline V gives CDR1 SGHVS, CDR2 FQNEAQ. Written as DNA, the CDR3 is TGTGCCAGCAGCTTAGTAAGGGGGATTTCCTACGAGCAGTACTTC. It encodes CASSLVRGISYEQYF.

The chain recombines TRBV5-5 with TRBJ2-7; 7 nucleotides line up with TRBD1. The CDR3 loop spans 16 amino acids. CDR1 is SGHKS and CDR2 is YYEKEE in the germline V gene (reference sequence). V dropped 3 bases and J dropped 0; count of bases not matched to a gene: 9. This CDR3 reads CASSSPGQSSSYEQYF. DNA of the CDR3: TGTGCCAGCAGCTCCCCGGGACAGTCTAGCTCCTACGAGCAGTACTTC.

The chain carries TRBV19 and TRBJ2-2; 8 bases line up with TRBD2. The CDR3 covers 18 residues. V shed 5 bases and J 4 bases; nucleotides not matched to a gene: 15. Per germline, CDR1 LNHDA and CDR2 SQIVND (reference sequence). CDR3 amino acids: CASSVEAPGLVSTGELFF. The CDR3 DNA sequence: TGTGCCAGTAGTGTGGAAGCACCGGGACTAGTCTCCACCGGGGAGCTGTTTTTT.

The CDR3 nucleotides read TGTGCCAGCAGCTACGAGGGGAACTACGAGCAGTACTTC. This translates into CASSYEGNYEQYF. The V gene is TRBV11-3, the J gene TRBJ2-7; D possibly uses TRBD1 or TRBD2 (5 bases each). This CDR3 is built from 13 residues. CDR1 is SGHNT, CDR2 YENEEA, per germline. Deletions cut 4 bases from V and 3 bases from J, with 10 bases between.

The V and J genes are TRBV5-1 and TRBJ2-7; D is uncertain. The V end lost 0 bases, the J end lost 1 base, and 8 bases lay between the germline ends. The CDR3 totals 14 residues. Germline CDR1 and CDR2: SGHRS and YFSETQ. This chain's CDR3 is CASSLGDTSYEQYF. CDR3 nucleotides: TGCGCCAGCAGCTTGGGTGACACGTCCTACGAGCAGTACTTC.

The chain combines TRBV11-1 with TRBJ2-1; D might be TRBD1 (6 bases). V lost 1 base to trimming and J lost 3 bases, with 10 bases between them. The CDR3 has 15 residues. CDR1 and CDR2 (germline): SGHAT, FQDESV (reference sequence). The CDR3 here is CASSLGTVSYNEQFF. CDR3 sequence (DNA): TGTGCCAGCAGCTTAGGGACAGTTAGCTACAATGAGCAGTTCTTC.

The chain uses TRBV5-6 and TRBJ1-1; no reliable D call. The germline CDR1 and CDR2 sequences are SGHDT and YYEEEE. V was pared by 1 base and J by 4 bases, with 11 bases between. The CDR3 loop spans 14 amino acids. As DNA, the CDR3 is TGTGCCAGCAGCTTGCTGGGATTGGGCACTGAAGCTTTCTTT. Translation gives CASSLLGLGTEAFF. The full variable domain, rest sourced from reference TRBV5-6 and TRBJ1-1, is DAGVTQSPTHLIKTRGQQVTLRCSPKSGHDTVSWYQQALGQGPQFIFQYYEEEERQRGNFPDRFSGHQFPNYSSELNVNALLLGDSALYLCASSLLGLGTEAFFGQGTRLTVV.

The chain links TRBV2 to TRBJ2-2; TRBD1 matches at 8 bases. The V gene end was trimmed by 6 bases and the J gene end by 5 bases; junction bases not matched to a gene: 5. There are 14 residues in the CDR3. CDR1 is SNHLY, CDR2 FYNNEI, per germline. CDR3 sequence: CASRDRAPTGELFF. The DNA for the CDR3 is TGTGCCAGCAGGGACAGGGCACCTACCGGGGAGCTGTTTTTT. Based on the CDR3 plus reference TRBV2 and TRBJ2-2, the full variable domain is EPEVTQTPSHQVTQMGQEVILRCVPISNHLYFYWYRQILGQKVEFLVSFYNNEISEKSEIFDDQFSVERPDGSNFTLKIRSTKLEDSAMYFCASRDRAPTGELFFGEGSRLTVL.

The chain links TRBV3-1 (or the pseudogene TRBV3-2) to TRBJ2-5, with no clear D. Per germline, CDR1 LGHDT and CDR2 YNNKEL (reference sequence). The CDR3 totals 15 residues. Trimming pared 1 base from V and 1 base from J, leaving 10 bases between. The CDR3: CASSQVMSPQETQYF. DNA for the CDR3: TGTGCCAGCAGCCAAGTGATGAGCCCCCAAGAGACCCAGTACTTC.

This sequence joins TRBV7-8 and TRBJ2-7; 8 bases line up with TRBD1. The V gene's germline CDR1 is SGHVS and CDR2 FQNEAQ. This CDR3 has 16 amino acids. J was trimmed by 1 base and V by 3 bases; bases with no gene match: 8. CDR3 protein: CASSLDRDRPSYEQYF. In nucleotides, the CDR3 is TGTGCCAGCAGCTTGGACAGGGACAGGCCATCCTACGAGCAGTACTTC.

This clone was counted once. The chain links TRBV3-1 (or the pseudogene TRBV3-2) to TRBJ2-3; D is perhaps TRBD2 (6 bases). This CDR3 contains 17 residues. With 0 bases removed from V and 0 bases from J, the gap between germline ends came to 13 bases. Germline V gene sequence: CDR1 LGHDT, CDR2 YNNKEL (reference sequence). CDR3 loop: CASSQDWPGLSTDTQYF. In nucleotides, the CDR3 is TGTGCCAGCAGCCAAGATTGGCCGGGACTCAGCACAGATACGCAGTATTTT.

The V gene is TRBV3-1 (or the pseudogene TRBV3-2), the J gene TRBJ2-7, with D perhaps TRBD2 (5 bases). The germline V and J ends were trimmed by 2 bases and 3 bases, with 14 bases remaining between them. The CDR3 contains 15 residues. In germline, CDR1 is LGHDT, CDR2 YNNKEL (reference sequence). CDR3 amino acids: CASSQRASPRYEQYF. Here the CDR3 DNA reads TGTGCCAGCAGCCAAAGGGCTAGCCCGCGCTACGAGCAGTACTTC.

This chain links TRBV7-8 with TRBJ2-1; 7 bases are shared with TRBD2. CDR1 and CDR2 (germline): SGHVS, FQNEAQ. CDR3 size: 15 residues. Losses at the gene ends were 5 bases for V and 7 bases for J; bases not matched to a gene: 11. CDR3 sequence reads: CASSPGGAGYNEQFF. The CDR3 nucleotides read TGTGCCAGCAGCCCTGGGGGAGCGGGATATAATGAGCAGTTCTTC.

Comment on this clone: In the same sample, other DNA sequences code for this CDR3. The CDR3 sequence is CASSIAGGYEQYF. CDR3 in DNA: TGTGCCAGTAGTATAGCAGGGGGCTACGAGCAGTACTTC. The chain carries TRBV19 and TRBJ2-7; TRBD1 aligns across 7 bases. V lost 1 base and J lost 3; bases outside the gene matches: 0. The CDR3 extends over 13 amino acids. The germline V gene has CDR1 LNHDA and CDR2 SQIVND (reference sequence).

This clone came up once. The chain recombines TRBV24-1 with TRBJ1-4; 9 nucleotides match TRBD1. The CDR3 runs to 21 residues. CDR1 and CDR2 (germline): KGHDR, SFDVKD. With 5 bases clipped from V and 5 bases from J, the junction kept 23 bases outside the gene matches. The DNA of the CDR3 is TGTGCCACCAGTGCTCCCACCCCCCCCACAGGGGGCGCTTCCCCAAATGAAAAACTGTTTTTT. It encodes CATSAPTPPTGGASPNEKLFF.

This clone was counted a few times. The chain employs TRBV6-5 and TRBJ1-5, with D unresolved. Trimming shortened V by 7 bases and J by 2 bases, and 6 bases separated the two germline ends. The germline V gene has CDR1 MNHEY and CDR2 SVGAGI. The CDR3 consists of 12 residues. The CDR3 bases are TGTGCCAGCACCACCGGCAATCAGCCCCAGCATTTT. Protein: CASTTGNQPQHF.

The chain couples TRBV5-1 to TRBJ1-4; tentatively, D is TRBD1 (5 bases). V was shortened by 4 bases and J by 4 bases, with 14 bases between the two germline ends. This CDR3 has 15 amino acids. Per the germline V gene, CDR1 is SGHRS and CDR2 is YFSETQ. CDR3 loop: CASSITGTFNEKLFF. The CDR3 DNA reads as TGCGCCAGCAGCATAACAGGAACCTTTAATGAAAAACTGTTTTTT.

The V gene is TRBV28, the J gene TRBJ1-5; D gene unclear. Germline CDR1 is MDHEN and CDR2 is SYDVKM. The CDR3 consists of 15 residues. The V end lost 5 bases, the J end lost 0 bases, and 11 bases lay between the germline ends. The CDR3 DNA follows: TGTGCCAGCAGTGGAGTAAGGAATAGCAATCAGCCCCAGCATTTT. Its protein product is CASSGVRNSNQPQHF.

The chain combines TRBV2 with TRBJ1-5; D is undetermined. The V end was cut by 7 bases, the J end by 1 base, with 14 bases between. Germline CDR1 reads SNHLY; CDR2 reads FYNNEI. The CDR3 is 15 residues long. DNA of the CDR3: TGTGCCAGCACCGGACGGGAAAGAAGCAATCAGCCCCAGCATTTT. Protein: CASTGRERSNQPQHF.

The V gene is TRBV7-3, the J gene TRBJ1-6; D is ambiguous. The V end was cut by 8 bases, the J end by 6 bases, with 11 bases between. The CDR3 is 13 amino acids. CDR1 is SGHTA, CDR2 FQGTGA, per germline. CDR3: CASGRTVNSPLHF. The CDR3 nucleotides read TGTGCCAGCGGTAGGACCGTTAATTCACCCCTCCACTTT.

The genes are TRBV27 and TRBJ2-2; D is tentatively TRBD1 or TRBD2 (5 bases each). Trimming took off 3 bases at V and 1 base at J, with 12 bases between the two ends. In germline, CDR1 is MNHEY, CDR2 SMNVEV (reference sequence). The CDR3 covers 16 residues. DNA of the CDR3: TGTGCCAGCAGTTTCTGGGACGGGTGGAACACCGGGGAGCTGTTTTTT. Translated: CASSFWDGWNTGELFF.